This TCR beta chain was documented in a study of shared clonotypes between healthy human individuals. CD45RO-negative CD8 cells positively selected for CCR7 made up the naive population, which excluded terminally differentiated effector memory CD45RA+ cells. Among the donors, all were Caucasian adults who lived in Nashville, Tennessee. Data came from immunoSEQ multiplex PCR; TCRdb stores just in-frame clones and leaves some out. The sample records 1.5 million to 2.5 million clones, roughly 94% being singletons. Germline V gene lookup returns CDR1 MNHNS and CDR2 SASEGT. V was pared by 2 bases and J by 3 bases, with 8 bases between. This CDR3 contains 13 residues. Points from the study as a whole: Large sequencing depth failed to make sorted-subset sequencing complete, rarefaction showed. An expected dependence of interdonor clonotype sharing on sequencing depth was noted.

Of note for this clone: The target antigen is unknown.

The chain combines TRBV6-1 with TRBJ2-7; D gene ambiguous. Material: naive CD8+ T cells sorted from blood. This clonotype was obtained from a man younger than 35 in good health. The CDR3 DNA sequence: TGTGCCAGCAGTGAACTGGGTGACTACGAGCAGTACTTC. Encoded protein: CASSELGDYEQYF.